The T cell receptor (beta chain) described here comes from a study of shared clonotypes between healthy human individuals. Clones were read by immunoSEQ multiplex PCR, and TCRdb kept only the in-frame ones, dropping some. The sample has roughly 1,800,000 clones, roughly 94% seen once. CDR1 and CDR2 (germline): MNHEY, SVGAGI. Trimming took 7 bases from V and 8 from J, leaving 9 bases between them. This CDR3 is 12 amino acids long. Only CD45RO-negative cells positively selected for CCR7 counted as naive CD8 cells, so terminally differentiated effector memory CD45RA+ cells were excluded. The sample consisted of naive CD8+ T cells sorted from blood. The clonotype was recovered from a man between 18 and 35 years old in good health. This chain uses TRBV6-5 with TRBJ1-6; D is undetermined. This chain's CDR3 is CASMGSYSPLHF. Written as DNA, the CDR3 is TGTGCCAGCATGGGGTCTTATTCACCCCTCCACTTT.